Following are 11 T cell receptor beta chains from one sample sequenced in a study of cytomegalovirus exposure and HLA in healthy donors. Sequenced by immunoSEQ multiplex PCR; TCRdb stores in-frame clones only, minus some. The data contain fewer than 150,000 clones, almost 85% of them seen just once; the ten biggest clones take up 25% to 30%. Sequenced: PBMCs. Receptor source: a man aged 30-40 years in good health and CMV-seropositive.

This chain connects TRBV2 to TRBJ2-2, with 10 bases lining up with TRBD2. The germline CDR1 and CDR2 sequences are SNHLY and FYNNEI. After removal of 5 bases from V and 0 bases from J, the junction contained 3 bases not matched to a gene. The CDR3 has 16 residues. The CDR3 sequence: CASSKGLAPNTGELFF. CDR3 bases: TGTGCCAGCAGTAAGGGACTAGCGCCGAACACCGGGGAGCTGTTTTTT.

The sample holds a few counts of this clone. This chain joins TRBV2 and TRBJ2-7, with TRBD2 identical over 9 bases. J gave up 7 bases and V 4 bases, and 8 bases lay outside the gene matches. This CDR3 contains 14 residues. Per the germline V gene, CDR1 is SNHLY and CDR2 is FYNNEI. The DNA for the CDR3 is TGTGCCAGCAGTGGGTTAGCGGGGGTTGGAGAGCAGTACTTC. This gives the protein CASSGLAGVGEQYF.

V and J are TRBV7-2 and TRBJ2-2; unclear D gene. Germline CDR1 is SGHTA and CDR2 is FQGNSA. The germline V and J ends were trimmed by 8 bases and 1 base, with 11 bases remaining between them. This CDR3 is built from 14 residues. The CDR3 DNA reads TGTGCCAGCCTGCCCGCGGTGAACACCGGGGAGCTGTTTTTT. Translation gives CASLPAVNTGELFF.

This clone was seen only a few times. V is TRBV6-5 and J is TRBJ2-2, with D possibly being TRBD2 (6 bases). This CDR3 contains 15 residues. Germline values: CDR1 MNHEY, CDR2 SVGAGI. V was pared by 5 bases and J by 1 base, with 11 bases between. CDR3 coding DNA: TGTGCCAGCAGTCCGGGACTGCTGAACACCGGGGAGCTGTTTTTT. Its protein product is CASSPGLLNTGELFF.

CDR3 sequence: CASRRGYEQYF. Here the CDR3 DNA reads TGTGCCAGTAGACGGGGCTACGAGCAGTACTTC. This rearrangement joins TRBV19 to TRBJ2-7, with D tentatively TRBD2 (5 bases). Trimming took off 6 bases at V and 3 bases at J, with 6 bases between the two ends. Germline-derived CDR1 and CDR2 are LNHDA and SQIVND (reference sequence). The CDR3 is 11 amino acids.

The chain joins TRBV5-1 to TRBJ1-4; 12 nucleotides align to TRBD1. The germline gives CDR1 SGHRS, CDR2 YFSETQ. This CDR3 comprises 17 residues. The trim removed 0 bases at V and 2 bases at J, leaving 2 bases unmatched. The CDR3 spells CASSLAGQGATNEKLFF. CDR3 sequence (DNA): TGCGCCAGCAGCTTGGCGGGACAGGGGGCGACTAATGAAAAACTGTTTTTT.

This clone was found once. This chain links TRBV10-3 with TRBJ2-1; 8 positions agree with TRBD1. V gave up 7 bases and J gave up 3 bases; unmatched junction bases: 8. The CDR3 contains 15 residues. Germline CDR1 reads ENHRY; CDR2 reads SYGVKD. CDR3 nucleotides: TGTGCCATCATGGGTACAGGGGGGCTCTACAATGAGCAGTTCTTC. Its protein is CAIMGTGGLYNEQFF.

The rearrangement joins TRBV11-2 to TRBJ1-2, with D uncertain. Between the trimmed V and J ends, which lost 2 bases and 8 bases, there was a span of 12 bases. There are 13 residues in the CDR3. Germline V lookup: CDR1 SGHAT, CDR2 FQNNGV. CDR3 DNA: TGTGCCAGCAGCTTAAGGAGAGGGTCGGGCTACACCTTC. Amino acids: CASSLRRGSGYTF.

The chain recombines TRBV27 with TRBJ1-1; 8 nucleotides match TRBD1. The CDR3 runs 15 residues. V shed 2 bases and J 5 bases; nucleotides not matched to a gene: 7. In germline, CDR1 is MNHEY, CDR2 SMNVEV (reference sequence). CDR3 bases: TGTGCCAGCAGTTTAATCAGGGGGCGAGGGACTGAAGCTTTCTTT. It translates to CASSLIRGRGTEAFF.

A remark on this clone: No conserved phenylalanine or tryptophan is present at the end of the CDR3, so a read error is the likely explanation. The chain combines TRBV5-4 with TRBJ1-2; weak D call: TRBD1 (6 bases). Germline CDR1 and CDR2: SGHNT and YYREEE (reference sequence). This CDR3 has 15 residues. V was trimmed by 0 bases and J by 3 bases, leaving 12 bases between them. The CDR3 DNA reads TGTGCCAGCAGCTTGGTTGGGGGGGCTGACTATGGCTACACCTCC. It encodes CASSLVGGADYGYTS.

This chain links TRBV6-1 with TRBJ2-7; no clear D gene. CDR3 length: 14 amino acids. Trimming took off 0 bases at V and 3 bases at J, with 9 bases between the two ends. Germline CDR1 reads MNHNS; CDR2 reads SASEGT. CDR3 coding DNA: TGTGCCAGCAGTGAAGCGCACTCTTACTACGAGCAGTACTTC. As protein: CASSEAHSYYEQYF.